Below are 20 T cell receptor beta chains sequenced from a single sample in a study of metastatic and nonmetastatic thyroid tumors. Until they underwent thyroid surgery, no patient had received any treatment. MiXCR was used by TCRdb to re-call the PCR reads. The repertoire includes 91,000 or so clones, roughly 12% of them detected once, and approximately 10% sits in the top ten. Sequencing used blood. These receptors all stem from a female donor with papillary thyroid cancer or a benign thyroid nodule (not recorded which). Some clones in this sample may be carry-over from other donors' samples.

This clone showed up many times. V gene TRBV7-2 combines with J gene TRBJ2-2; 9 nucleotides line up with TRBD1. Per the germline V gene, CDR1 is SGHTA and CDR2 is FQGNSA. Trimming took 5 bases from V and 5 from J; bases not matched to a gene: 6. The CDR3 sequence is 15 residues long. The CDR3 loop reads CASSPGQGATGELFF. In DNA form, the CDR3 reads TGTGCCAGCAGCCCGGGACAGGGCGCAACCGGGGAGCTGTTTTTT. Combining the CDR3 with reference TRBV7-2 and TRBJ2-2 gives the whole variable domain GAGVSQSPSNKVTEKGKDVELRCDPISGHTALYWYRQSLGQGLEFLIYFQGNSAPDKSGLPSDRFSAERTGGSVSTLTIQRTQQEDSAVYLCASSPGQGATGELFFGEGSRLTVL.

The chain is built from TRBV12-3 or TRBV12-4 and TRBJ1-1, with 7 bases that match TRBD1. Trimming removed 5 bases from V and 6 bases from J; junction bases left unmatched: 9. The CDR3 length is 14 residues. The CDR3 reads CASSRTDRVAEAFF. The CDR3, as DNA: TGTGCCAGCAGTCGAACCGACAGGGTGGCTGAAGCTTTCTTT.

This clone was detected many times. This chain joins TRBV6-2 or TRBV6-3 and TRBJ2-2; D unclear. Trimming took 8 bases from V and 0 from J, leaving 10 bases between them. Germline V lookup: CDR1 MNHEY, CDR2 SVGEGT. The CDR3 contains 14 residues. The CDR3 spells CASAAGANTGELFF. The DNA for the CDR3 is TGTGCCAGCGCCGCTGGCGCGAACACCGGGGAGCTGTTTTTT.

In its sample, this clone was seen many times. This chain links TRBV19 with TRBJ2-7; D gene ambiguous. Per the germline V gene, CDR1 is LNHDA and CDR2 is SQIVND (reference sequence). CDR3 length: 17 amino acids. V was pared by 3 bases and J by 4 bases, with 22 bases between. CDR3 nucleotide sequence: TGTGCCAGTAGTATGCGAGGCCAGAGTTTCAGCCTATACGAGCAGTACTTC. This translates into CASSMRGQSFSLYEQYF.

This clone was recorded many times. This rearrangement joins TRBV4-2 to TRBJ2-6; no clear D gene. CDR1 is LGHNA, CDR2 YNFKEQ, per germline. The CDR3 consists of 16 residues. V shed 0 bases and J shed 0 bases, with 6 bases lying between them. Written as DNA, the CDR3 is TGTGCCAGCAGCCAAGAACCCTTCTCTGGGGCCAACGTCCTGACTTTC. It is translated as CASSQEPFSGANVLTF.

This clone appeared many times. The chain uses TRBV7-2 and TRBJ2-1; 8 bases map to TRBD2. The J segment lost 0 bases and the V segment lost 5 bases, leaving 9 bases of the junction unmatched. Germline V gene lookup returns CDR1 SGHTA and CDR2 FQGNSA. The CDR3 runs 17 residues. The CDR3 protein is CASSQFLSGSSYNEQFF. The DNA for the CDR3 is TGTGCCAGCAGCCAATTTTTGAGCGGGAGCTCCTACAATGAGCAGTTCTTC.

In its sample, this clone was seen many times. DNA of the CDR3: TGTGCCAGCATAGGTACCTCCTACAATGAGCAGTTCTTC. This gives the protein CASIGTSYNEQFF. This chain uses TRBV2 with TRBJ2-1; D is unresolved. Germline V gives CDR1 SNHLY, CDR2 FYNNEI. The germline V and J ends were trimmed by 7 bases and 0 bases, with 7 bases remaining between them. This CDR3 is 13 amino acids long.

This clone was picked up many times. J is TRBJ2-7 and V is TRBV3-1; D gene unclear. The CDR3 runs to 12 residues. Germline loops: CDR1 LGHDT, CDR2 YNNKEL (reference sequence). Trimming pared 3 bases from V and 3 bases from J, leaving 6 bases between. The CDR3 sequence: CASSHADYEQYF. CDR3 in DNA: TGTGCCAGCAGCCACGCAGACTACGAGCAGTACTTC.

Turning to this clone: This may be a read error, as it is one base from a much larger clone. The chain employs TRBV9 and TRBJ1-2; D ambiguous. V was shortened by 0 bases and J by 10 bases, with 13 bases between the two germline ends. The CDR3 length is 13 residues. Germline CDR1 and CDR2: SGDLS and YYNGEE. DNA for the CDR3: TGTGCCAGCAGCGTAGGAGAATTGGGAGTCTACACCTTC. It specifies CASSVGELGVYTF. The full variable domain, in which reference TRBV9 and TRBJ1-2 provide the parts outside the CDR3, is DSGVTQTPKHLITATGQRVTLRCSPRSGDLSVYWYQQSLDQGLQFLIQYYNGEERAKGNILERFSAQQFPDLHSELNLSSLELGDSALYFCASSVGELGVYTFGSGTRLTVV.

This clone has at least ten counts. The V call is TRBV9, the J call TRBJ2-2; possibly TRBD2 for D (6 bases). Trimming removed 3 bases at V and 7 bases at J, with 22 bases between. Germline V lookup: CDR1 SGDLS, CDR2 YYNGEE. The CDR3 is 17 amino acids. CDR3 nucleotide sequence: TGTGCCAGCAGCGCGCGCGGGGCGATCCCAAGCAGCGGGGAGCTGTTTTTT. This translates into CASSARGAIPSSGELFF. Using reference TRBV9 and TRBJ2-2 for the parts outside the CDR3, the full variable domain is DSGVTQTPKHLITATGQRVTLRCSPRSGDLSVYWYQQSLDQGLQFLIQYYNGEERAKGNILERFSAQQFPDLHSELNLSSLELGDSALYFCASSARGAIPSSGELFFGEGSRLTVL.

This clone is medium-sized within its sample. The gene calls are TRBV12-3 or TRBV12-4 and TRBJ2-7; D gene unclear. The CDR3 contains 15 residues. Trimming shortened V by 5 bases and J by 3 bases, and 17 bases separated the two germline ends. The CDR3 sequence: CASSPWTRGNYEQYF. CDR3 coding DNA: TGTGCCAGCAGTCCTTGGACCCGAGGAAACTACGAGCAGTACTTC.

This clone was detected many times. The J gene is TRBJ2-6, the V gene TRBV5-1; 9 positions agree with TRBD2. Germline loops: CDR1 SGHRS, CDR2 YFSETQ. J lost 2 bases, V lost 5 bases, and 5 bases had no gene match. The CDR3 extends over 16 amino acids. The CDR3, as DNA: TGCGCCAGCAGAGGCGGGGGGGAAGCTGGGGCCAACGTCCTGACTTTC. It encodes CASRGGGEAGANVLTF.

This clone showed up many times. The same CDR3 is also encoded by other DNA sequences in this sample. The chain combines TRBV6-1 with TRBJ2-3; TRBD1 is a possible D gene (5 bases). The CDR3 spans 13 residues. Per the germline V gene, CDR1 is MNHNS and CDR2 is SASEGT. For the CDR3, the DNA is TGTGCTCTAGGGGCAGGAAGCACAGATACGCAGTATTTT. Its protein is CALGAGSTDTQYF.

The table lists this clone with many counts. The chain recombines TRBV20-1 with TRBJ2-7, with D possibly TRBD1 on 6 matching bases. The germline V and J ends were trimmed by 6 bases and 1 base, with 13 bases remaining between them. This CDR3 spans 13 amino acids. Germline V CDR1 and CDR2: DFQATT, SNEGSKA (reference sequence). The CDR3 nucleotides are TGCAGTGCCAGGGAAGGGGGATCCTACGAGCAGTACTTC. It codes for CSAREGGSYEQYF.

V gene TRBV5-6 combines with J gene TRBJ1-4; D gene ambiguous. Germline CDR1 and CDR2: SGHDT and YYEEEE. CDR3 length: 13 amino acids. With 0 bases removed from V and 7 bases from J, the gap between germline ends came to 7 bases. This CDR3 is CASSLGVSEKLFF. The CDR3 DNA reads as TGTGCCAGCAGCTTGGGTGTTAGTGAAAAACTGTTTTTT.

This clone was picked up many times. This same CDR3 is encoded by further DNA sequences in the sample. This chain connects TRBV4-3 to TRBJ2-4, with TRBD1 as a possible D gene (7 bases). With 0 bases removed from V and 6 bases from J, the gap between germline ends came to 12 bases. Germline V lookup: CDR1 LGHNA, CDR2 YSLEER. The CDR3 loop spans 15 amino acids. The DNA of the CDR3 is TGCGCCAGCAGCCAAGATAGACAGGGAGGAAACATTCAGTACTTC. Residues: CASSQDRQGGNIQYF.

This clone was detected many times. V gene TRBV29-1 combines with J gene TRBJ2-1, with TRBD2 identical over 7 bases. Germline assignment: CDR1 SQVTM and CDR2 ANQGSEA. The CDR3 totals 13 residues. Trimming removed 7 bases from V and 8 bases from J; junction bases left unmatched: 11. This CDR3 reads CSAARGSEYEQFF. The CDR3 coding sequence is TGCAGCGCTGCTCGCGGGAGTGAGTATGAGCAGTTCTTC.

This clone was found many times. V usage is TRBV7-2 and J usage is TRBJ1-2; D remains ambiguous. V was cut by 3 bases and J by 5 bases, with 7 bases left in between. The CDR3 covers 12 residues. Germline V gene sequence: CDR1 SGHTA, CDR2 FQGNSA. The CDR3 protein is CASSLSHYGYTF. DNA for the CDR3: TGTGCCAGCAGCTTGTCCCATTATGGCTACACCTTC.

This clone showed up many times. Just one base apart from a much larger clone, this may be a read error. This same CDR3 is encoded by further DNA sequences in the sample. The chain is built from TRBV28 and TRBJ1-6; D is undetermined. The germline CDR1 and CDR2 sequences are MDHEN and SYDVKM. The CDR3 sequence is 12 residues long. With 5 bases removed from V and 13 bases from J, the gap between germline ends came to 12 bases. The CDR3, as DNA: TGTGCCAGCAGTCCCCGGACGCGGCCCCTCCACTTT. As protein: CASSPRTRPLHF.

Ten or more counts support this clone. The chain recombines TRBV28 with TRBJ2-7, with TRBD2 identical over 9 bases. Germline CDR1 is MDHEN and CDR2 is SYDVKM. The CDR3 sequence is 16 residues long. The ends lost 4 bases at V and 4 bases at J; junction bases unmatched: 11. The CDR3 loop reads CASSSGPGLARYEQYF. The CDR3 nucleotides read TGTGCCAGCAGTTCAGGCCCCGGACTAGCGAGATACGAGCAGTACTTC.